The subject of this entry is one TCR beta chain. It lacks a known antigen. No base quality values were provided; no much bigger clone lies one nucleotide off. This sample was included in a study of identical twins (TCRdb year 2016). Background for the entire study: The study deep-sequenced TCR alpha and beta repertoires from monozygotic twins, unrelated adults of various ages and cord blood to test whether fetal clonotypes persist. To rule out contamination, the twin experiments were replicated at different times with different library preparation protocols. Broader findings and caveats from the paper: The excess sharing between twins in beta out-of-frame sequences was weaker because fewer shared sequences reduced the signal-to-noise ratio. In monozygotic twins, out-of-frame TCR alpha sharing was systematically underestimated by recombination models, although the models agreed with sharing between unrelated individuals. Compared with coincidental sharing between unrelated individuals, out-of-frame TCR alpha sequences shared between twins had an excess of sequences with low generation probability. Abundant cord blood beta clonotypes had fewer insertions, young adult naive repertoires showed a similar but weaker trend, and memory repertoires showed no such trend. Zero-insertion analyses could be partly confounded by invariant T cells such as MAIT and iNKT, though diverse VJ usage argued against such confounding for most clonotypes. Because the same donors could not be followed over many years, the conclusions depended on cross-sectional statistical analysis.

From cysteine to phenylalanine, the CDR3 is 16 amino acids long. The CDR3 DNA has 48 bases and is translated from base 1. Reading the germline V gene gives CDR1 SGHNT and CDR2 YENEEA. The V and J ends are trimmed by 1 base and 5 bases, leaving 15 bases between them. Libraries were constructed by 5' RACE. Sequencing was carried out with an Illumina HiSeq 2000. A universal primer binding site was added through template switching, and the final cDNA carried a unique molecular identifier so that TCR cDNA molecules could be counted accurately. Specific primers in the conserved constant-segment region were used to synthesize first-strand cDNA for the TCR alpha and beta chains. To control for contamination, every cDNA library carried two barcodes: a SMART-Mk sample barcode plus Illumina barcodes. TruSeq adapter sequences along with Illumina sample barcodes were introduced in two successive PCR steps. TCR alpha and beta cDNA libraries were sequenced on the Illumina HiSeq platform with custom primers. Concerning the study's data processing: MiGEC processed the raw reads to extract unique molecular identifiers, while MiXCR was used to determine the CDR3 positions. For each individual, recombination models were inferred using an EM algorithm with the repgenHMM and IGoR tools. The tcR package in R was used for shared clonotype analysis, with sharing normalized by the product of cloneset sizes. To study raw recombination without the effects of thymic and clonal selection, out-of-frame nonproductive sequences were analyzed. TCRdb reprocessing: public reads trimmed at Q25 with fastp, clones called with MiXCR, in-frame beta chains kept. Every distinct CDR3 protein forms one entry, paired with its most common genes and DNA. V and J calls and clone size were set by TCRdb, not the authors. In all, the sample holds some 590,000 distinct CDR3 sequences, and more than 9% of those were seen once. The top ten clonotypes cover roughly 3% of the sample.

Every donor was a healthy Caucasian. The twin cohort consisted of three pairs of female monozygotic twins, all aged roughly 18 to 30 years. The RNA used for TCR libraries was isolated from peripheral blood mononuclear cells. The sample was also linked to a second study, of yellow fever vaccine responses in identical twins. As that second study puts it: According to the authors, in identical twins the way T cells responded to vaccination appeared partly convergent and partly personalized. In identical twins, the study followed T cell clones that responded to the vaccine with precision.

Sample: PBMCs. This sequence was found in a young woman in good health. Recombination linked TRBV11-3 to TRBJ2-1, with the D gene not confidently named. The CDR3 amino acid sequence is: CASSLGGQLPNNEQFF. The nucleotide sequence reads TGTGCCAGCAGCTTAGGAGGTCAGCTCCCTAACAATGAGCAGTTCTTC.